Each of the 4 T cell receptor beta chains below was sequenced from the same sample in a study of T cell responses to AZD1222 COVID-19 vaccine (dated by TCRdb to about 2021). Preparation of the library involved the immunoSEQ multiplex PCR assay. The table was pulled from immuneACCESS by TCRdb, which kept in-frame rearrangements only. Such tables lose some clones; where checked, under half of the loss comes from unresolved V genes, and the rest has no known cause. The sample table shows over 80,000 clones, and approximately 93% are seen once. 6.5% to 10% of the sample goes to the ten largest clones. Per the publication, the time point label means: about 28 days (+/-7) after the second vaccine dose. Here the sequenced sample was peripheral blood, taken 28 days after the second AZD1222 dose. The receptors come from an adult who received the AZD1222 COVID-19 vaccine.

CDR3 residues: CASSIAAGGRTSATQYF. Written as DNA, the CDR3 is TGTGCCAGTAGTATAGCGGCGGGGGGCCGTACAAGTGCCACGCAGTATTTT. V usage is TRBV19 and J usage is TRBJ2-3, with 8 nucleotides matching TRBD2. Losses at the gene ends were 1 base for V and 9 bases for J; bases not matched to a gene: 15. CDR1 LNHDA and CDR2 SQIVND come from the germline V gene (reference sequence). The CDR3 spans 17 residues.

The rearrangement uses TRBV21-1 and TRBJ2-7; the D call in the table, TRBD2, was not verified against the DNA. TRBV21-1 counts as a pseudogene. CDR3 size: 22 residues. CDR3 coding DNA: TGTGCCAGCAGCAAAGTACTCGCAAGGGGGGGGAGACGGGACGGTCACTCCTACGAGCAGTACTTC. It codes for CASSKVLARGGRRDGHSYEQYF.

The chain couples TRBV28 to TRBJ1-4, with TRBD1 identical over 8 bases. J lost 8 bases, V lost 4 bases, and 9 bases had no gene match. The CDR3 is 15 residues long. Per the germline V gene, CDR1 is MDHEN and CDR2 is SYDVKM. This CDR3 is CASSSGTGPLEKLFF. The CDR3 DNA follows: TGTGCCAGCAGTTCGGGGACAGGCCCGCTGGAAAAACTGTTTTTT.

The V call is TRBV4-1, the J call TRBJ1-6; 7 bases match TRBD1. V shed 6 bases and J 10 bases; nucleotides not matched to a gene: 24. Germline-derived CDR1 and CDR2 are MGHRA and YSYEKL. There are 19 residues in the CDR3. The CDR3, as DNA: TGCGCCAGCAGACAAACATCCACAGGGGTCCCGAATCGTCGCTCACCCCTCCACTTT. Translation: CASRQTSTGVPNRRSPLHF.